The entry that follows covers one T cell receptor (beta chain) sequence. The method was immunoSEQ multiplex PCR; TCRdb's version includes in-frame clones alone and lacks a portion of them. The profile covers about 80,000 clones, with 97% appearing a single time and around 0.18% taken by the ten largest. These data come from a study of technical replicates of blood from a handful of donors. The CDR3 totals 16 residues. Trimming removed 4 bases from V and 0 bases from J; junction bases left unmatched: 2. Germline V gene lookup returns CDR1 LNHDA and CDR2 SQIVND (reference sequence). The chain is built from TRBV19 and TRBJ2-3; 12 bases match TRBD2. The TCR was taken from a human donor in good health. The sequenced sample consisted of T cells isolated from PBMCs. The CDR3 region has the DNA TGTGCCAGTAGTAGGCTAGCGGGAGGGAGCACAGATACGCAGTATTTT. This translates into CASSRLAGGSTDTQYF. The whole variable domain, remainder taken from reference TRBV19 and TRBJ2-3, is DGGITQSPKYLFRKEGQNVTLSCEQNLNHDAMYWYRQDPGQGLRLIYYSQIVNDFQKGDIAEGYSVSREKKESFPLTVTSAQKNPTAFYLCASSRLAGGSTDTQYFGPGTRLTVL.